This TCR beta chain was retrieved from a study of blood T cell repertoires in COVID-19. The CDR3 consists of 19 residues. Germline CDR1 and CDR2: SGHAT and FQNNGV. With 7 bases clipped from V and 0 bases from J, the junction kept 14 bases outside the gene matches. TCRdb keeps only in-frame clones here, not all; method: immunoSEQ multiplex PCR. The sample has under 300,000 clones, about nine tenths seen once; the top ten hold 3%. The sequence derives from a woman aged 25 to 39 with active or convalescent COVID-19. The rearrangement joins TRBV11-2 to TRBJ2-6; the match to TRBD1 covers 8 bases. The sample was peripheral blood. Here the CDR3 DNA reads TGTGCCAGCACACCAGGTCGGAGGACAGGGAACTCTGGGGCCAACGTCCTGACTTTC. This translates into CASTPGRRTGNSGANVLTF.